The next 28 T cell receptor beta chains were all read from a single sample in a study of blood T cell repertoires in COVID-19. TCRdb keeps only in-frame clones here, not all; method: immunoSEQ multiplex PCR. This sample has tens of thousands of clones; about 74% occur once, and the top ten carry roughly 27%. Sequenced input: peripheral blood. Receptors originate from a woman aged 80 or over with acute or convalescent COVID-19.

J is TRBJ1-4 and V is TRBV29-1; TRBD1 matches 7 bases. Trimming at V came to 7 bases and at J to 8 bases, leaving 7 bases not matched to a gene. The CDR3 consists of 12 residues. Germline CDR1 is SQVTM and CDR2 is ANQGSEA. The CDR3 region is CSAGQVEEKLFF. The DNA for the CDR3 is TGCAGCGCCGGACAGGTGGAAGAAAAACTGTTTTTT.

CDR3 coding DNA: TGTGCCAGCAGTTTCCACCGGGACAGGGTCGCGGGTGGCTACACCTTC. Amino acids: CASSFHRDRVAGGYTF. The rearrangement links TRBV27 to TRBJ1-2; 9 bases fit TRBD1. The germline V gene encodes CDR1 MNHEY and CDR2 SMNVEV (reference sequence). This CDR3 has 16 amino acids. The ends lost 3 bases at V and 7 bases at J; junction bases unmatched: 12.

The chain carries TRBV5-6 and TRBJ2-1, with 14 positions matching TRBD2. The V and J ends lost 0 bases and 15 bases, in that order; junction bases with no gene match: 11. The CDR3 totals 16 residues. From germline, CDR1 is SGHDT and CDR2 YYEEEE. The DNA for the CDR3 is TGTGCCAGCAGCTTGGCCGCGGTGACTAGCGGGAGGGCCCCGTTCTTC. Amino acid sequence: CASSLAAVTSGRAPFF.

The table lists this clone with a few counts. V usage is TRBV7-2 and J usage is TRBJ2-5, with 8 bases matching TRBD1. The length of the CDR3 is 15 residues. Trimming took 3 bases from V and 0 from J; bases not matched to a gene: 3. Germline V gives CDR1 SGHTA, CDR2 FQGNSA. The chain's CDR3 is CASSFDRGYQETQYF. Here the CDR3 DNA reads TGTGCCAGCAGCTTTGACAGGGGCTACCAAGAGACCCAGTACTTC.

The chain has TRBV29-1 and TRBJ2-1; 10 nucleotides line up with TRBD2. Germline V gene sequence: CDR1 SQVTM, CDR2 ANQGSEA. This CDR3 is built from 13 residues. The CDR3 protein is CSTGTSVYNEQFF. The CDR3 coding sequence is TGCAGTACCGGGACTAGCGTTTACAATGAGCAGTTCTTC.

V is TRBV12-5 and J is TRBJ1-5; perhaps TRBD1 as D (5 bases). Looked up from germline, CDR1 is LGHNT and CDR2 is FRNRAP. The ends were cut back, 7 bases at V and 0 bases at J, with 7 bases in the middle. This CDR3 region has 13 residues. The CDR3 loop is CASEQGSNQPQHF. CDR3 in DNA: TGTGCTAGTGAGCAGGGTAGCAATCAGCCCCAGCATTTT.

This clone has just one count. The chain employs TRBV1 and TRBJ2-1; the table's D call, TRBD2, was not checked against the DNA. TRBV1 is a known pseudogene. CDR3 length: 18 residues. This chain's CDR3 is CTSSQEGLAVPLYNEQFF. The CDR3 DNA is TGCACCAGCAGCCAAGAAGGACTAGCTGTTCCCCTCTACAATGAGCAGTTCTTC.

This clone was recorded a few times. The J gene is TRBJ1-2, the V gene TRBV28, with TRBD1 as a possible D gene (6 bases). V lost 8 bases and J lost 2, with 12 bases in between. CDR1 and CDR2 from the germline V gene are MDHEN and SYDVKM. The CDR3 runs to 13 residues. The CDR3 sequence is CASLRQANYGYTF. DNA of the CDR3: TGTGCCAGCCTTCGACAGGCAAACTATGGCTACACCTTC.

V is TRBV3-1 (or the pseudogene TRBV3-2) and J is TRBJ2-7, with 11 bases fitting TRBD2. V was pared by 7 bases and J by 5 bases, with 7 bases of the junction left unmatched. This CDR3 comprises 14 residues. CDR1 LGHDT and CDR2 YNNKEL come from the germline V gene (reference sequence). DNA of the CDR3: TGTGCCAGCACCTCACTAGCGGGAGTGGACGAGCAGTACTTC. Translating it yields CASTSLAGVDEQYF.

V gene TRBV7-2 combines with J gene TRBJ1-4, with no clear D. Per germline, CDR1 SGHTA and CDR2 FQGNSA. The CDR3 consists of 16 residues. Trimming left V 5 bases short and J 4 bases short, with 17 bases between. CDR3 amino acids: CASSLGPAEGNEKLFF. DNA of the CDR3: TGTGCCAGCAGCCTCGGACCCGCGGAGGGTAATGAAAAACTGTTTTTT.

This clone has only a few counts. This chain joins TRBV9 and TRBJ1-1; D is unresolved. The germline V and J ends were trimmed by 3 bases and 2 bases, with 17 bases remaining between them. From germline, CDR1 is SGDLS and CDR2 YYNGEE. CDR3 length equals 16 residues. In DNA, the CDR3 is TGTGCCAGCAGCGCCACACTCAGGACTAGCAACACTGAAGCTTTCTTT. The encoded protein is CASSATLRTSNTEAFF. Together with reference TRBV9 and TRBJ1-1, the CDR3 gives the full variable domain: DSGVTQTPKHLITATGQRVTLRCSPRSGDLSVYWYQQSLDQGLQFLIQYYNGEERAKGNILERFSAQQFPDLHSELNLSSLELGDSALYFCASSATLRTSNTEAFFGQGTRLTVV.

This clone rates as medium-sized (0.01 to 0.1%). The V call is TRBV6-4, the J call TRBJ2-6; D possibly corresponds to TRBD2 (6 bases). Trimming cost V 0 bases and J 0 bases, with 12 bases left between them. This CDR3 has 18 residues. Germline V gene sequence: CDR1 MRHNA, CDR2 SNTAGT. The DNA of the CDR3 is TGTGCCAGCAGTGACTCGGGGGGACGGACCTCTGGGGCCAACGTCCTGACTTTC. Residues: CASSDSGGRTSGANVLTF.

This chain links TRBV19 with TRBJ1-2; no clear D. V lost 7 bases to trimming and J lost 4 bases, with 16 bases between them. Germline V gene sequence: CDR1 LNHDA, CDR2 SQIVND (reference sequence). This CDR3 region has 14 residues. CDR3 DNA sequence: TGTGCCAGTAAGCGGCCCGGGGTTTTCTATGGCTACACCTTC. It encodes CASKRPGVFYGYTF.

V gene TRBV29-1 combines with J gene TRBJ1-5, with 9 bases lining up with TRBD1. Germline trimming cut 4 bases from V and 2 bases from J; bases unmatched to any gene: 0. The CDR3 totals 13 residues. The germline gives CDR1 SQVTM, CDR2 ANQGSEA. The CDR3 coding sequence is TGCAGCGTTGGGGACAGGGGCAATCAGCCCCAGCATTTT. It is translated as CSVGDRGNQPQHF.

Only one count was recorded for this clone. The chain has TRBV6-5 and TRBJ2-5; the D gene is possibly TRBD1 (5 bases). CDR1 is MNHEY, CDR2 SVGAGI, per germline. Trimming pared 7 bases from V and 5 bases from J, leaving 14 bases between. The CDR3 runs 13 residues. The CDR3 sequence is CASTPGQGETQYF. The CDR3 DNA is TGTGCCAGCACCCCCGGGCAGGGCGAGACCCAGTACTTC.

The genes are TRBV28 and TRBJ2-7; no definite D call. The germline V gene has CDR1 MDHEN and CDR2 SYDVKM. Trimming pared 3 bases from V and 3 bases from J, leaving 6 bases between. This CDR3 has 12 residues. The DNA for the CDR3 is TGTGCCAGCAGTTTTTCGGTCTACGAGCAGTACTTC. This codes for CASSFSVYEQYF.

The chain combines TRBV18 with TRBJ2-7, with TRBD1 matching 8 bases. Per the germline V gene, CDR1 is KGHSH and CDR2 is LQKENI. V was clipped by 3 bases and J by 6 bases; unmatched bases: 4. The CDR3 is made up of 13 amino acids. CDR3 sequence: CASSPRQGTEQYF. For the CDR3, the DNA is TGTGCCAGCTCACCGCGACAGGGGACCGAGCAGTACTTC.

This chain connects TRBV18 to TRBJ1-2; 12 bases map to TRBD1. V lost 2 bases, J lost 4 bases, and 2 bases stayed unmatched. The CDR3 covers 15 residues. Germline lookup yields CDR1 KGHSH and CDR2 LQKENI. Here the CDR3 reads CASSPGTGGVYGYTF. CDR3 bases: TGTGCCAGCTCACCAGGGACAGGGGGCGTCTATGGCTACACCTTC.

The chain joins TRBV11-3 to TRBJ2-1; maybe TRBD1 (5 bases). V lost 7 bases and J lost 2, with 6 bases in between. The CDR3 consists of 12 residues. In germline, CDR1 is SGHNT, CDR2 YENEEA. The CDR3 spells CASTTAYNEQFF. The CDR3 nucleotides are TGTGCCAGCACGACAGCCTACAATGAGCAGTTCTTC. Full variable domain (remainder filled in from reference TRBV11-3 and TRBJ2-1): EAGVVQSPRYKIIEKKQPVAFWCNPISGHNTLYWYLQNLGQGPELLIRYENEEAVDDSQLPKDRFSAERLKGVDSTLKIQPAELGDSAVYLCASTTAYNEQFFGPGTRLTVL.

This chain links TRBV5-1 with TRBJ2-5; TRBD2 agrees at 11 bases. The CDR3 totals 17 residues. CDR1 is SGHRS and CDR2 is YFSETQ in the germline V gene. The ends lost 0 bases at V and 5 bases at J; junction bases unmatched: 9. CDR3 in DNA: TGCGCCAGCAGCTTGGGCCGGGTAGCGGGAGGGCTGGAGACCCAGTACTTC. Translating it yields CASSLGRVAGGLETQYF.

The chain is built from TRBV4-1 and TRBJ2-7, with 7 bases matching TRBD1. The germline gives CDR1 MGHRA, CDR2 YSYEKL. V was pared by 6 bases and J by 0 bases, with 5 bases of the junction left unmatched. The CDR3 loop spans 14 amino acids. CDR3 sequence (DNA): TGCGCCAGCAGTACAGGGGTTGCCTCCTACGAGCAGTACTTC. It yields the protein CASSTGVASYEQYF.

The chain uses TRBV28 and TRBJ2-3; TRBD1 matches at 7 bases. V lost 5 bases and J lost 4; bases outside the gene matches: 12. The CDR3 length is 16 residues. The germline CDR1 and CDR2 sequences are MDHEN and SYDVKM. The CDR3 reads CASSPPGQVFPDTQYF. CDR3 coding DNA: TGTGCCAGCAGTCCCCCCGGACAGGTATTTCCAGATACGCAGTATTTT.

The chain uses TRBV7-2 and TRBJ2-6; 13 bases map to TRBD2. The CDR3 is made up of 18 amino acids. J was trimmed by 2 bases and V by 4 bases; bases with no gene match: 5. Looked up from germline, CDR1 is SGHTA and CDR2 is FQGNSA. The CDR3 protein is CASSSGLAGTAGANVLTF. CDR3 sequence (DNA): TGTGCCAGCAGCTCGGGACTAGCGGGAACCGCTGGGGCCAACGTCCTGACTTTC.

The chain employs TRBV6-4 and TRBJ2-6; TRBD1 is a possible D gene (6 bases). The CDR3 consists of 16 residues. Germline V gene data show CDR1 as MRHNA and CDR2 as SNTAGT. V was trimmed by 8 bases and J by 0 bases, leaving 14 bases between them. In DNA form, the CDR3 reads TGTGCCAGCGGAGGACAGAACCCCTCTGGGGCCAACGTCCTGACTTTC. Translation: CASGGQNPSGANVLTF.

This chain uses TRBV29-1 with TRBJ2-1; TRBD2 is a possible D gene (5 bases). CDR1 is SQVTM and CDR2 is ANQGSEA in the germline V gene. The CDR3 contains 11 residues. The germline V and J ends were trimmed by 8 bases and 10 bases, with 15 bases remaining between them. DNA for the CDR3: TGCAGCTTCACTAGGGAGAGGGAGCAGTTCTTC. Translated, it gives CSFTREREQFF.

This chain connects TRBV7-8 to TRBJ2-6, with D possibly TRBD2 on 6 matching bases. Germline assignment: CDR1 SGHVS and CDR2 FQNEAQ. The CDR3 has 15 residues. V was clipped by 3 bases and J by 4 bases, with 10 bases between them. CDR3 in amino acids: CASSFLGRGANVLTF. CDR3 nucleotides: TGTGCCAGCAGCTTCTTAGGGAGGGGGGCCAACGTCCTGACTTTC.

The table lists this clone with a few counts. The rearrangement uses TRBV4-1 and TRBJ2-3, with D perhaps matching TRBD2 (5 bases). V was pared by 0 bases and J by 0 bases, with 10 bases between. The germline V gene has CDR1 MGHRA and CDR2 YSYEKL. The CDR3 has 16 residues. The CDR3 sequence: CASSQEMRGSTDTQYF. The CDR3 nucleotides are TGCGCCAGCAGCCAAGAAATGAGAGGGAGCACAGATACGCAGTATTTT.

The CDR3 here is CASRGTGRTGELFF. CDR3 in DNA: TGTGCCAGTCGGGGGACGGGGCGGACCGGGGAGCTGTTTTTT. The chain couples TRBV19 to TRBJ2-2; possibly TRBD2 for D (6 bases). V was clipped by 8 bases and J by 5 bases, with 15 bases between them. The CDR3 is made up of 14 amino acids. Germline V lookup: CDR1 LNHDA, CDR2 SQIVND (reference sequence).